The 20 T cell receptor beta chains presented below share a single source sample, sequenced in a study of cytomegalovirus exposure and HLA in healthy donors. Assay used: immunoSEQ multiplex PCR; TCRdb lists only in-frame clones, some missing. The repertoire has 70,000 or so clones, 85% to 95% of them found once; the top ten carry less than 2%. The source material was PBMCs. All receptors come from a man aged 18 to 29 in good health and CMV-seropositive.

CDR3 amino acids: CASKSPGETQYF. For the CDR3, the DNA is TGTGCCAGCAAGTCCCCAGGAGAGACCCAGTACTTC. The chain joins TRBV2 to TRBJ2-5; D gene uncertain. There are 12 residues in the CDR3. Germline V gene lookup returns CDR1 SNHLY and CDR2 FYNNEI. V gave up 7 bases and J gave up 4 bases, with 10 bases separating them.

This chain joins TRBV7-8 and TRBJ2-1, with 8 positions matching TRBD2. Unmatched junction bases numbered 5, after V lost 2 bases and J lost 2 bases. Germline CDR1 and CDR2: SGHVS and FQNEAQ. The CDR3 spans 16 residues. CDR3 sequence reads: CASSLRAGVTYNEQFF. CDR3 coding DNA: TGTGCCAGCAGCTTAAGAGCGGGAGTGACCTACAATGAGCAGTTCTTC.

The chain joins TRBV10-3 to TRBJ1-1; perhaps TRBD1 as D (5 bases). V lost 6 bases and J lost 1, with 12 bases in between. Per germline, CDR1 ENHRY and CDR2 SYGVKD. This CDR3 spans 14 amino acids. The chain's CDR3 is CAISRQYQNTEAFF. Written as DNA, the CDR3 is TGTGCCATCAGCCGACAGTACCAGAACACTGAAGCTTTCTTT.

The chain combines TRBV28 with TRBJ2-7; the match to TRBD1 covers 8 bases. The CDR3 covers 15 residues. V shed 4 bases, J shed 1 base, and the junction held 6 bases outside the gene matches. Germline V gene data show CDR1 as MDHEN and CDR2 as SYDVKM. CDR3 nucleotide sequence: TGTGCCAGCAGTTCAGGACAGGGAAAGTCCTACGAGCAGTACTTC. Translated: CASSSGQGKSYEQYF. The variable domain in full, completed from reference TRBV28 and TRBJ2-7, reads DVKVTQSSRYLVKRTGEKVFLECVQDMDHENMFWYRQDPGLGLRLIYFSYDVKMKEKGDIPEGYSVSREKKERFSLILESASTNQTSMYLCASSSGQGKSYEQYFGPGTRLTVT.

The J gene is TRBJ2-7, the V gene TRBV5-6, with 9 bases aligning to TRBD1. Germline loops: CDR1 SGHDT, CDR2 YYEEEE. Trimming at V came to 0 bases and at J to 7 bases, leaving 2 bases not matched to a gene. The CDR3 extends over 13 amino acids. The CDR3 reads CASSLGQGDEQYF. For the CDR3, the DNA is TGTGCCAGCAGCTTGGGACAGGGGGATGAGCAGTACTTC.

The chain employs TRBV7-9 and TRBJ2-7; maybe TRBD1 (6 bases). Per germline, CDR1 SEHNR and CDR2 FQNEAQ (reference sequence). Trimming cost V 1 base and J 4 bases, with 11 bases left between them. This CDR3 is built from 14 residues. The CDR3 nucleotides read TGTGCCAGCAGCTTAGATGGACAGAAATACGAGCAGTACTTC. Protein sequence: CASSLDGQKYEQYF. Full variable domain (rest looked up from reference TRBV7-9 and TRBJ2-7): DTGVSQNPRHKITKRGQNVTFRCDPISEHNRLYWYRQTLGQGPEFLTYFQNEAQLEKSRLLSDRFSAERPKGSFSTLEIQRTEQGDSAMYLCASSLDGQKYEQYFGPGTRLTVT.

The chain is built from TRBV9 and TRBJ2-1; TRBD2 agrees at 11 bases. The CDR3 is made up of 13 amino acids. V trimming: 2 bases; J trimming: 14 bases; junction bases outside the gene matches: 6. The germline gives CDR1 SGDLS, CDR2 YYNGEE. CDR3 coding DNA: TGTGCCAGCAGCGTCGGGACTAGCGGAGGGGAGTTCTTC. Its translation is CASSVGTSGGEFF.

This clone has just one count. The chain couples TRBV15 to TRBJ1-1, with 9 positions matching TRBD1. This CDR3 region has 19 residues. V gave up 2 bases and J gave up 0 bases; unmatched junction bases: 13. Germline V CDR1 and CDR2: LNHNV, YYDKDF (reference sequence). CDR3 in DNA: TGTGCCACCAGCAGAACAGGGGGCTGGGAGCAGGCCTTGAACACTGAAGCTTTCTTT. Translation: CATSRTGGWEQALNTEAFF.

V is TRBV6-1 and J is TRBJ1-2; no definite D call. The CDR3 loop spans 12 amino acids. Germline loops: CDR1 MNHNS, CDR2 SASEGT. Deletions cut 7 bases from V and 8 bases from J, with 14 bases between. The CDR3 nucleotides read TGTGCCAGCAACCCCTCTATGCAAGGCTACACCTTC. Translation: CASNPSMQGYTF.

This chain uses TRBV30 with TRBJ1-5, with unresolved D. The CDR3 contains 13 residues. V gave up 2 bases and J gave up 0 bases, with 5 bases separating them. The germline V gene encodes CDR1 GTSNPN and CDR2 SVGIG (reference sequence). The CDR3 sequence: CAWSFYSNQPQHF. As DNA, the CDR3 is TGTGCCTGGAGTTTTTATAGCAATCAGCCCCAGCATTTT.

Concerning this clone itself: Germline and junction disagree at one end, which may indicate a read error. The V call is TRBV28, the J call TRBJ2-1; TRBD2 matches at 9 bases. The germline V gene has CDR1 MDHEN and CDR2 SYDVKM. The CDR3 runs to 15 residues. DNA for the CDR3: TGTGCCAGCGTCGGGACGGCAAAGACTAGCGGAGGCACACTCTTC. This translates into CASVGTAKTSGGTLF.

V is TRBV14 and J is TRBJ2-7; D gene ambiguous. Germline V gene sequence: CDR1 SGHDN, CDR2 FVKESK. This CDR3 is 15 amino acids long. V was cut by 3 bases and J by 0 bases, with 12 bases left in between. The CDR3 spells CASSQARLSSYEQYF. The CDR3 DNA sequence: TGTGCCAGCAGCCAGGCGAGGTTGAGCTCCTACGAGCAGTACTTC.

This chain connects TRBV15 to TRBJ2-3; 10 nucleotides agree with TRBD2. The CDR3 has 19 amino acids. Germline V gene lookup returns CDR1 LNHNV and CDR2 YYDKDF (reference sequence). J was trimmed by 5 bases and V by 4 bases; bases with no gene match: 18. CDR3 amino acids: CATSNGTSVNWMVGDTQYF. CDR3 sequence (DNA): TGTGCCACCAGCAACGGGACTAGCGTCAATTGGATGGTAGGAGATACGCAGTATTTT. The variable domain in full, completed from reference TRBV15 and TRBJ2-3, reads DAMVIQNPRYQVTQFGKPVTLSCSQTLNHNVMYWYQQKSSQAPKLLFHYYDKDFNNEADTPDNFQSRRPNTSFCFLDIRSPGLGDTAMYLCATSNGTSVNWMVGDTQYFGPGTRLTVL.

The chain links TRBV28 to TRBJ1-1; 9 bases map to TRBD1. CDR1 and CDR2 (germline): MDHEN, SYDVKM. Trimming took 4 bases from V and 5 from J; bases not matched to a gene: 11. The CDR3 sequence is 16 residues long. CDR3 bases: TGTGCCAGCAGTTCCCCGGGACAGGGAACAATAACTGAAGCTTTCTTT. It encodes CASSSPGQGTITEAFF. Complete variable domain (other parts from reference TRBV28 and TRBJ1-1): DVKVTQSSRYLVKRTGEKVFLECVQDMDHENMFWYRQDPGLGLRLIYFSYDVKMKEKGDIPEGYSVSREKKERFSLILESASTNQTSMYLCASSSPGQGTITEAFFGQGTRLTVV.

The chain has TRBV4-1 and TRBJ2-7; 8 nucleotides match TRBD2. The CDR3 contains 13 residues. CDR1 is MGHRA and CDR2 is YSYEKL in the germline V gene. The J segment lost 7 bases and the V segment lost 3 bases, leaving 5 bases of the junction unmatched. The CDR3 region has the DNA TGCGCCAGCAGCCAGGGGGGCGGGAGGGAGCAGTACTTC. Translating gives CASSQGGGREQYF.

This clone was found once. V usage is TRBV19 and J usage is TRBJ1-5, with TRBD1 as a possible D gene (6 bases). The CDR3 length is 14 residues. Between the trimmed V and J ends, which lost 10 bases and 3 bases, there was a span of 16 bases. Germline CDR1 reads LNHDA; CDR2 reads SQIVND (reference sequence). The DNA for the CDR3 is TGTGCCACTAGGGGGAGGGTTGACAATCAGCCCCAGCATTTT. Residues: CATRGRVDNQPQHF. The variable domain in full, completed from reference TRBV19 and TRBJ1-5, reads DGGITQSPKYLFRKEGQNVTLSCEQNLNHDAMYWYRQDPGQGLRLIYYSQIVNDFQKGDIAEGYSVSREKKESFPLTVTSAQKNPTAFYLCATRGRVDNQPQHFGDGTRLSIL.

This rearrangement joins TRBV19 to TRBJ2-4; D not resolved. Between the trimmed V and J ends, which lost 3 bases and 8 bases, there was a span of 11 bases. The CDR3 sequence is 13 residues long. The germline gives CDR1 LNHDA, CDR2 SQIVND (reference sequence). CDR3 region: CASSIGLSDIQYF. The CDR3 DNA sequence: TGTGCCAGTAGTATTGGTCTAAGTGACATTCAGTACTTC.

This rearrangement joins TRBV29-1 to TRBJ2-1; 11 bases map to TRBD2. V was pared by 6 bases and J by 8 bases, with 18 bases of the junction left unmatched. Germline V gene sequence: CDR1 SQVTM, CDR2 ANQGSEA. The CDR3 length is 17 residues. CDR3 loop: CSVNGGGASGRLDEQFF. In nucleotides, the CDR3 is TGCAGCGTGAATGGGGGTGGGGCTAGCGGGAGGTTGGATGAGCAGTTCTTC.

This chain uses TRBV6-1 with TRBJ2-7, with 7 bases identical to TRBD1. J lost 0 bases, V lost 0 bases, and 2 bases had no gene match. The CDR3 length is 15 residues. Germline lookup yields CDR1 MNHNS and CDR2 SASEGT. In nucleotides, the CDR3 is TGTGCCAGCAGTGAAGCTGGGACAGTCTCCTACGAGCAGTACTTC. This gives the protein CASSEAGTVSYEQYF.

This sequence joins TRBV9 and TRBJ2-7; D perhaps matches TRBD2 (6 bases). Trimming shortened V by 4 bases and J by 2 bases, and 16 bases separated the two germline ends. In germline, CDR1 is SGDLS, CDR2 YYNGEE. CDR3 size: 15 residues. CDR3 region: CASSPRGGTPYEQYF. The CDR3 DNA follows: TGTGCCAGCAGCCCCCGTGGGGGGACCCCCTACGAGCAGTACTTC.